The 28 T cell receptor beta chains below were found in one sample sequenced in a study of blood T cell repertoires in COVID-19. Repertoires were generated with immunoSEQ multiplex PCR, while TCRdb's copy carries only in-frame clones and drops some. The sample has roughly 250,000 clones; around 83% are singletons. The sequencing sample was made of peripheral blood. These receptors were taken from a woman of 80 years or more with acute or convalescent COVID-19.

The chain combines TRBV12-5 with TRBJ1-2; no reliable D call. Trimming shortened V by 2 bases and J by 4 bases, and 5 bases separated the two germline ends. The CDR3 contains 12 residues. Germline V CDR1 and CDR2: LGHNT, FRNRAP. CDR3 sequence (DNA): TGTGCTAGTGGTTTGACCGGCTATGGCTACACCTTC. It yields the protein CASGLTGYGYTF.

CDR3 in DNA: TGTGCCAGCAGTTTTGGCAGGGGGGACTCTGGGGCCAACGTCCTGACTTTC. This codes for CASSFGRGDSGANVLTF. The rearrangement uses TRBV27 and TRBJ2-6; D possibly corresponds to TRBD1 (7 bases). This CDR3 has 17 residues. V was shortened by 3 bases and J by 0 bases, with 12 bases between the two germline ends. CDR1 is MNHEY, CDR2 SMNVEV, per germline (reference sequence).

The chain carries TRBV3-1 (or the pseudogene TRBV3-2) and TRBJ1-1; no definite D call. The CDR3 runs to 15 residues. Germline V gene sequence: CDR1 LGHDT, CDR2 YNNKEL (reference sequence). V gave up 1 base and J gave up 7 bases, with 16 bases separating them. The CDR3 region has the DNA TGTGCCAGCAGCCAAGTATTAATCGGGAAAGGTGAAGCTTTCTTT. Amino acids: CASSQVLIGKGEAFF.

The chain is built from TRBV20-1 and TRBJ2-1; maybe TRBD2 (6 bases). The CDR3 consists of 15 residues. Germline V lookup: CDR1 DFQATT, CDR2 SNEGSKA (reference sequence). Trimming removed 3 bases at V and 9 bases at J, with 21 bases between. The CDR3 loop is CSASRGTSVHAEQFF. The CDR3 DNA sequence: TGCAGTGCTAGTCGAGGGACTTCCGTCCATGCTGAGCAGTTCTTC.

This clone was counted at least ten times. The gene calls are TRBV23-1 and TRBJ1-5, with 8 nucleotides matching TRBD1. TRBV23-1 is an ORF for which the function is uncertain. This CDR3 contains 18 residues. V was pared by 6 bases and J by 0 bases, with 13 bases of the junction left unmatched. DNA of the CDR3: TGCGCCAGCAGCCCACCAGGGGGCGCAGCTGATAGCAATCAGCCCCAGCATTTT. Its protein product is CASSPPGGAADSNQPQHF.

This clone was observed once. This CDR3 reads CASSQDKLEQFF. DNA of the CDR3: TGTGCCAGCAGCCAAGATAAGCTCGAGCAGTTCTTC. J is TRBJ2-1 and V is TRBV3-1 (or the pseudogene TRBV3-2); D not resolved. The germline V gene encodes CDR1 LGHDT and CDR2 YNNKEL (reference sequence). Trimming left V 0 bases short and J 10 bases short, with 7 bases between. This CDR3 region has 12 residues.

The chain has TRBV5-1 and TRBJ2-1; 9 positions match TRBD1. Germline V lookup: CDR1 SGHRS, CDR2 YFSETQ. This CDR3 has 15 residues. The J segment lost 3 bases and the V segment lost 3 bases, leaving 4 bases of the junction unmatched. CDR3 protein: CASSYGDRDYNEQFF. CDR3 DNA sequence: TGCGCCAGCAGCTACGGGGACAGGGACTACAATGAGCAGTTCTTC.

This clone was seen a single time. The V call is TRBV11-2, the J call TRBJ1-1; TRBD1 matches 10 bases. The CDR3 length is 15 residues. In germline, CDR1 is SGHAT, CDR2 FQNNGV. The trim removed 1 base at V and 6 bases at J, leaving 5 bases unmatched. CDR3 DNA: TGTGCCAGCAGCTTAGGGGTAGGACAGGGGGCTGAAGCTTTCTTT. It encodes CASSLGVGQGAEAFF.

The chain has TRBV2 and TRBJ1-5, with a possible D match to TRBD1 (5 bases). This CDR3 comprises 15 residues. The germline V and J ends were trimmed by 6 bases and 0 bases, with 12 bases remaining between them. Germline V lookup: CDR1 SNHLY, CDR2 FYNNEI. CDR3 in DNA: TGTGCCAGCAGGGCGGGACTCTTTAGCAATCAGCCCCAGCATTTT. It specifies CASRAGLFSNQPQHF.

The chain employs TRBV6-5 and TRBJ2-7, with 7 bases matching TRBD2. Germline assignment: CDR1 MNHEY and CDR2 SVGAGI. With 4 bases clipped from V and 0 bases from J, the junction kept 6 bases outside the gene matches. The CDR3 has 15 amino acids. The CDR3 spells CASSLSSGVSYEQYF. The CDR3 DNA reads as TGTGCCAGCAGTTTGTCGAGCGGGGTCTCCTACGAGCAGTACTTC.

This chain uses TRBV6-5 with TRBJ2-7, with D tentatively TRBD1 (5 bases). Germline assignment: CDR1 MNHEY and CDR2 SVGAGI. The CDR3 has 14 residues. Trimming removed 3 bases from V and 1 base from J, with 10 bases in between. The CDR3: CASSYLAGSYEQYF. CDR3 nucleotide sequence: TGTGCCAGCAGTTATTTGGCAGGGTCCTACGAGCAGTACTTC.

In DNA form, the CDR3 reads TGCGCCAGCAAAGAGGGGGCAGCGGACTATGGCTACACCTTC. This encodes CASKEGAADYGYTF. The chain recombines TRBV5-1 with TRBJ1-2; 7 nucleotides match TRBD1. Looked up from germline, CDR1 is SGHRS and CDR2 is YFSETQ. CDR3 length: 14 amino acids. V shed 6 bases, J shed 3 bases, and the junction held 8 bases outside the gene matches.

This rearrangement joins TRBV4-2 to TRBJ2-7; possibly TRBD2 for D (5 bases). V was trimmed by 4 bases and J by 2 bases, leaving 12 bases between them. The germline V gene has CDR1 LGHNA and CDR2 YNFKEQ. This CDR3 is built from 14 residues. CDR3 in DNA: TGTGCCAGCAGCCCAGCGGACGGACCCTACGAGCAGTACTTC. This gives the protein CASSPADGPYEQYF.

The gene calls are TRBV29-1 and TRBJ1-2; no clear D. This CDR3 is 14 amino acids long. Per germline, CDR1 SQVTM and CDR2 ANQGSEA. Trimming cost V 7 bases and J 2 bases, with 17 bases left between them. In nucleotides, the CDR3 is TGCAGCGCCGGAGAGGGCACCGTAAACTATGGCTACACCTTC. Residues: CSAGEGTVNYGYTF.

CDR3 protein: CASSNRGKGEKLFF. For the CDR3, the DNA is TGCGCCAGCAGCAACAGGGGAAAAGGAGAAAAACTGTTTTTT. The chain is built from TRBV5-1 and TRBJ1-4; 7 nucleotides match TRBD1. Trimming at V came to 4 bases and at J to 8 bases, leaving 8 bases not matched to a gene. Germline V gene sequence: CDR1 SGHRS, CDR2 YFSETQ. The CDR3 loop spans 14 amino acids.

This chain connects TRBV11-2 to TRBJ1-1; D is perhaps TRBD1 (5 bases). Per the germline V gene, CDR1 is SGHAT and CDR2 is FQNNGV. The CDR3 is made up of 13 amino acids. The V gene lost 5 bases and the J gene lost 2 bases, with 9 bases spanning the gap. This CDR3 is CASSTDRNTEAFF. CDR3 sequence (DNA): TGTGCCAGCAGCACCGACAGAAACACTGAAGCTTTCTTT.

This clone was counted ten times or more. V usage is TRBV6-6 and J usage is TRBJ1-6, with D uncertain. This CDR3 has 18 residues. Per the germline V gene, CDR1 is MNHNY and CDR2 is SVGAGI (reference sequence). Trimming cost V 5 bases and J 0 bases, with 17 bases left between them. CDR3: CASSPLAVLSSYNSPLHF. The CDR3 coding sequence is TGTGCCAGCAGTCCCTTGGCGGTTCTGAGCTCCTATAATTCACCCCTCCACTTT.

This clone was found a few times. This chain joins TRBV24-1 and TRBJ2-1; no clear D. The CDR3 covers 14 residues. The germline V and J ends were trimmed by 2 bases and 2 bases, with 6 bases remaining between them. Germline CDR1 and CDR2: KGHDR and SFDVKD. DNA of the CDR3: TGTGCCACCAGTGATTATTCGGCCTACAATGAGCAGTTCTTC. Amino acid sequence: CATSDYSAYNEQFF.

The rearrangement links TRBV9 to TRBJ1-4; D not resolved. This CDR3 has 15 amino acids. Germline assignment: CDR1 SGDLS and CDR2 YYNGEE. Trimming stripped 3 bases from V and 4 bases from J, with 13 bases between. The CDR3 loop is CASSAGTAFNEKLFF. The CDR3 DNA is TGTGCCAGCAGCGCAGGCACAGCCTTTAATGAAAAACTGTTTTTT.

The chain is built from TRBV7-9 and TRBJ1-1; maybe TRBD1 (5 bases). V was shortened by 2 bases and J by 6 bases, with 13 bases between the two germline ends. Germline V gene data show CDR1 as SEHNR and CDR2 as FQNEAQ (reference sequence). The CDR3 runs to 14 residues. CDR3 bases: TGTGCCAGCAGCTTACCCACAGGATCCGCTGAAGCTTTCTTT. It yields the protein CASSLPTGSAEAFF.

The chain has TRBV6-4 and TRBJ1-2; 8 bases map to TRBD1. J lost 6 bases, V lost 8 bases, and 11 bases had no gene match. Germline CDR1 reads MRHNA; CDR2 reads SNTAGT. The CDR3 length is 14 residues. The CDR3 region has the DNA TGTGCCAGCTCAGGGGGCGCGGGTGCTAATGGCTACACCTTC. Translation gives CASSGGAGANGYTF.

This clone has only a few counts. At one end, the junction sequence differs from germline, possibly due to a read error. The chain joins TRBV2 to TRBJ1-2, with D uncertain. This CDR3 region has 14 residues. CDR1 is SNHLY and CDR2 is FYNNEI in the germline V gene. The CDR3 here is CASSEGGLGYGYTF. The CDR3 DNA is TGTGCCAGCAGCGAAGGTGGTCTAGGCTATGGCTACACCTTC.

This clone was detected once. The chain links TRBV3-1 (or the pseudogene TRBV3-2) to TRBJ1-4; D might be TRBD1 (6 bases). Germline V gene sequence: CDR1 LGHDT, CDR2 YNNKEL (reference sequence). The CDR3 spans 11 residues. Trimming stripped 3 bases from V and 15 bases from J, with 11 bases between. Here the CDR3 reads CASSHNRDMFF. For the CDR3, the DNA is TGTGCCAGCAGCCATAACAGGGATATGTTTTTT.

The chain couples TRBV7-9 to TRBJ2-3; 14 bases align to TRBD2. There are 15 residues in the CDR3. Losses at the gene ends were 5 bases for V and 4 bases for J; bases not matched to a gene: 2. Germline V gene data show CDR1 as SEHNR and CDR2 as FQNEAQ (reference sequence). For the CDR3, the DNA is TGTGCCAGCAGCGCGGGACTAGCGGGGGCAGATACGCAGTATTTT. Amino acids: CASSAGLAGADTQYF.

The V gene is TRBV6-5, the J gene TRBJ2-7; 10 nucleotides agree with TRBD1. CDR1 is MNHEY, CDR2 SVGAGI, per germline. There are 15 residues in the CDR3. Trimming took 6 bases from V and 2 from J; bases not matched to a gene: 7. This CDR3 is CASRPDRGNTYEQYF. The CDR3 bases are TGTGCCAGCAGACCGGACAGGGGGAACACCTACGAGCAGTACTTC.

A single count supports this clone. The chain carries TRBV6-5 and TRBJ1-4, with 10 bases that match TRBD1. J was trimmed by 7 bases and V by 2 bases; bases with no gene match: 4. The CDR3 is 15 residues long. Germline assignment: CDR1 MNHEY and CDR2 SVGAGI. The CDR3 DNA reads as TGTGCCAGCAGTTACCGCGGACAGGGGGGTGAAAAACTGTTTTTT. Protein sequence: CASSYRGQGGEKLFF.

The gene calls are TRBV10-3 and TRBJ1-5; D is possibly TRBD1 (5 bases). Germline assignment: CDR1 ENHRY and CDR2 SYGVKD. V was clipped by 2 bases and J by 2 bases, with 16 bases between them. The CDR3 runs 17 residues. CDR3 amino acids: CAISEPTTGVGNQPQHF. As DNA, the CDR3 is TGTGCCATCAGTGAGCCAACAACGGGGGTTGGCAATCAGCCCCAGCATTTT.

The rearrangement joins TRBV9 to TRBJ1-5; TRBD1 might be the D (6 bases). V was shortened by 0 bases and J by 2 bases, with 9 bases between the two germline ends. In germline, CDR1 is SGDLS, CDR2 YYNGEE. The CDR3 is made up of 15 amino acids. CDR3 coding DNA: TGTGCCAGCAGCGTAGGAGGGGGGGGCAATCAGCCCCAGCATTTT. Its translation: CASSVGGGGNQPQHF. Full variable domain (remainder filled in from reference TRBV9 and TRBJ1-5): DSGVTQTPKHLITATGQRVTLRCSPRSGDLSVYWYQQSLDQGLQFLIQYYNGEERAKGNILERFSAQQFPDLHSELNLSSLELGDSALYFCASSVGGGGNQPQHFGDGTRLSIL.